The clone carrying this T cell receptor beta chain was counted many times. Germline-derived CDR1 and CDR2 are WNHNN and SYGVQD (reference sequence). The CDR3 length is 13 residues. This sample stems from a study of CD4 and CD8 cells across lung adenocarcinoma regions. From the PCR reads, TCRdb called clonotypes with MiXCR, one entry per CDR3 protein. This table holds some 7,700 distinct CDR3 sequences, roughly 40% found once. This chain uses TRBV10-1 with TRBJ2-1; 7 bases fit TRBD2. The J call may be incorrect, as the DNA end agrees better with TRBJ2-7. This clonotype originated in a male donor with lung adenocarcinoma. The CD4 and CD8 labels of this study may be unreliable. Sequencing used CD4+ T cells from the margin of a lung tumor. The CDR3: CASGRGLLLEQYF. In DNA, the CDR3 is TGCGCCAGCGGGAGGGGCTTGCTACTCGAGCAGTACTTC.